A selection of T cell receptor beta chains follows, all from one sample in a study of blood T cell repertoires in COVID-19. The method was immunoSEQ multiplex PCR; TCRdb's version includes in-frame clones alone and lacks a portion of them. The data contain approximately 52,000 clones, 86% of them singletons. Specimen: peripheral blood. The source of these receptors is a man aged 55 to 70 with acute or convalescent COVID-19. Each CDR3 is given with its conserved first and last residue. Fields, in order: J gene, V gene, CDR3 protein.

j_call: TRBJ1-5; v_call: TRBV28; cdr3_aa: CASRDGTPAQPQHF
j_call: TRBJ1-1; v_call: TRBV6-5; cdr3_aa: CASSTVGRGREAFF
j_call: TRBJ2-7; v_call: TRBV3-1/TRBV3-2; cdr3_aa: CASSQGVLAGGEQYF
j_call: TRBJ2-1; v_call: TRBV28; cdr3_aa: CASSLPVGGGRASREQFF
j_call: TRBJ2-7; v_call: TRBV9; cdr3_aa: CASSVGGESYEQYF
j_call: TRBJ2-3; v_call: TRBV29-1; cdr3_aa: CSVGQGGTTDTQYF
j_call: TRBJ2-5; v_call: TRBV4-1; cdr3_aa: CASSQARGTQYF
j_call: TRBJ1-6; v_call: TRBV9; cdr3_aa: CASSPTGGRADSPLHF
j_call: TRBJ2-5; v_call: TRBV3-1/TRBV3-2; cdr3_aa: CASSQADRGRKETQYF
j_call: TRBJ2-3; v_call: TRBV9; cdr3_aa: CASSVAPILTDTQYF
j_call: TRBJ1-6; v_call: TRBV3-1/TRBV3-2; cdr3_aa: CASSQVAGQNYNSPLHF
j_call: TRBJ2-1; v_call: TRBV4-3; cdr3_aa: CASSRDSGSYNEQFF
j_call: TRBJ2-4; v_call: TRBV3-1/TRBV3-2; cdr3_aa: CASSQDVRAKNIQYF
j_call: TRBJ1-3; v_call: TRBV15; cdr3_aa: CATSRDPTSLGNTIYF
j_call: TRBJ1-1; v_call: TRBV6-2/TRBV6-3; cdr3_aa: CASSRNPQIMNTEAFF
j_call: TRBJ2-7; v_call: TRBV5-6; cdr3_aa: CASSTGQPYEQYF
j_call: TRBJ2-2; v_call: TRBV30; cdr3_aa: CAWSLGSGSKLFF
j_call: TRBJ2-1; v_call: TRBV11-3; cdr3_aa: CASSLGASGGSSYNEQFF
j_call: TRBJ2-7; v_call: TRBV10-1; cdr3_aa: CASSESQGLSEQYF
j_call: TRBJ2-1; v_call: TRBV2; cdr3_aa: CASSEALDREAYNEQFF
j_call: TRBJ2-5; v_call: TRBV7-9; cdr3_aa: CASRIVGRNRGPRGTQYF
j_call: TRBJ2-6; v_call: TRBV28; cdr3_aa: CASTTGDHSGANVLTF
j_call: TRBJ2-2; v_call: TRBV5-1; cdr3_aa: CASSPDRANTGELFF
j_call: TRBJ2-7; v_call: TRBV5-1; cdr3_aa: CASSFLAGGLNEQYF
j_call: TRBJ1-6; v_call: TRBV5-6; cdr3_aa: CASSRQGGANSPLHF
j_call: TRBJ1-4; v_call: TRBV3-1/TRBV3-2; cdr3_aa: CASSQGEQGMEKLFF
j_call: TRBJ2-7; v_call: TRBV19; cdr3_aa: CASSPQTGWSYEQYF
j_call: TRBJ1-2; v_call: TRBV6-5; cdr3_aa: CASSLTGWGDGYTF
j_call: TRBJ1-2; v_call: TRBV11-2; cdr3_aa: CASSPTPFRQGRNYGYTF
j_call: TRBJ1-6; v_call: TRBV11-2; cdr3_aa: CASSSFRDSLNSPLHF
j_call: TRBJ2-6; v_call: TRBV7-9; cdr3_aa: CASSSLTGGTSGANVLTF
j_call: TRBJ1-1; v_call: TRBV5-1; cdr3_aa: CASSSDSEAEAFF
j_call: TRBJ1-3; v_call: TRBV28; cdr3_aa: CASSWDRVSGNTIYF
j_call: TRBJ2-1; v_call: TRBV11-2; cdr3_aa: CASSQGAASYNEQFF
j_call: TRBJ2-7; v_call: TRBV28; cdr3_aa: CASSPHHGTIQRRVIYEQYF
j_call: TRBJ1-2; v_call: TRBV3-1/TRBV3-2; cdr3_aa: CASSQAAFNYGYTF
j_call: TRBJ2-1; v_call: TRBV29-1; cdr3_aa: CSVLGLTNNEQFF
j_call: TRBJ2-7; v_call: TRBV10-3; cdr3_aa: CAISEQAYEQYF
j_call: TRBJ2-3; v_call: TRBV7-6; cdr3_aa: CASSIFTSDPSTDTQYF
j_call: TRBJ2-5; v_call: TRBV7-8; cdr3_aa: CASSSRQGAGETQYF
j_call: TRBJ1-5; v_call: TRBV9; cdr3_aa: CASSESGSNQPQHF
j_call: TRBJ2-5; v_call: TRBV4-2; cdr3_aa: CASSQASSGAQETQYF
j_call: TRBJ2-1; v_call: TRBV9; cdr3_aa: CASSVGRDDEQFF
j_call: TRBJ2-7; v_call: TRBV27; cdr3_aa: CASSRDTNYEQYF
j_call: TRBJ2-7; v_call: TRBV19; cdr3_aa: CASSMGTGTSSYEQYF
j_call: TRBJ2-2; v_call: TRBV29-1; cdr3_aa: CSAGSVPFTGELFF
j_call: TRBJ1-5; v_call: TRBV27; cdr3_aa: CASSLRQGLGNQPQHF
j_call: TRBJ2-5; v_call: TRBV19; cdr3_aa: CASTSRETQYF
j_call: TRBJ1-1; v_call: TRBV19; cdr3_aa: CASSIVLGGITEAFF
j_call: TRBJ2-1; v_call: TRBV6-4; cdr3_aa: CASSEGQQGNEQFF
j_call: TRBJ1-2; v_call: TRBV5-4; cdr3_aa: CASSPGQGAQNYGYTF
j_call: TRBJ1-5; v_call: TRBV11-3; cdr3_aa: CASSLEGAVRGNQPQHF
j_call: TRBJ2-2; v_call: TRBV9; cdr3_aa: CASSVGQGSPGELFF